The rows below give T cell receptor beta chains drawn from one sample of a study of OX40 agonist ivuxolimab in advanced cancers. Sequencing used immunoSEQ multiplex PCR; TCRdb keeps in-frame clones, though not all of them. The sample carries roughly 49,000 clones, about nine tenths recorded once. The specimen comprised CD4+ or CD8+ T cells sorted from blood, sampled in a trial of the OX40 agonist ivuxolimab. Receptor source: an adult with an advanced solid tumor such as melanoma, head and neck, liver or kidney cancer. Each CDR3 is given with its conserved first and last residue. The D gene is left open where the match is weak. Part of the rows lack a size; the others show once, few, many or a class for expanded clones.

>-|TRBV6-1|TRBJ2-3|-
CASSDQDTQYF
TGTGCCAGCAGTGACCAAGATACGCAGTATTTT
>TRBD1|TRBV6-4|TRBJ2-7|-
CASSALGQSTYEQYF
TGTGCCAGCAGTGCCTTGGGACAGTCGACCTACGAGCAGTACTTC
>-|TRBV5-4|TRBJ1-4|-
CASSLEPTNEKLFF
TGTGCCAGCAGCTTGGAACCAACTAATGAAAAACTGTTTTTT
>-|TRBV12-5|TRBJ2-3|-
CASGLVPSPTDTQYF
TGTGCTAGTGGTTTGGTACCCAGTCCCACAGATACGCAGTATTTT
>-|TRBV2|TRBJ1-1|-
CASSENTEAFF
TGTGCCAGCAGTGAGAACACTGAAGCTTTCTTT
>TRBD1|TRBV6-1|TRBJ2-4|-
CASRETGVDIQYF
TGTGCCAGCAGAGAGACAGGGGTTGACATTCAGTACTTC
>TRBD1|TRBV6-4|TRBJ2-5|-
CASSAGGRQTQYF
TGTGCCAGCAGTGCAGGGGGCCGGCAGACCCAGTACTTC
>-|TRBV6-1|TRBJ2-2|-
CASSQRMNTGELFF
TGTGCCAGCTCCCAGCGGATGAACACCGGGGAGCTGTTTTTT
>-|TRBV5-6|TRBJ2-1|-
CASSHRTRFSYNEQFF
TGTGCCAGCAGCCACCGGACGAGATTCTCCTACAATGAGCAGTTCTTC
>-|TRBV2|TRBJ1-2|-
CASEGSSNYGYTF
TGTGCCAGCGAGGGATCATCTAACTATGGCTACACCTTC
>-|TRBV15|TRBJ1-1|-
CATSPWAGGWLEAFF
TGTGCCACCAGCCCTTGGGCGGGGGGGTGGCTAGAGGCTTTCTTT
>-|TRBV5-1|TRBJ2-7|-
CASSPGTGTYEQYF
TGCGCCAGCAGCCCCGGGACGGGAACCTACGAGCAGTACTTC
>-|TRBV6-5|TRBJ2-7|-
CASSYQVGGTEQYF
TGTGCCAGCAGTTATCAGGTCGGAGGGACCGAGCAGTACTTC
>TRBD1|TRBV19|TRBJ1-5|few
CASSQGQASQPQHF
TGTGCCAGTAGTCAAGGACAGGCTAGCCAGCCCCAGCATTTT
>TRBD2|TRBV28|TRBJ2-2|-
CASSSSGTSLTGELFF
TGTGCCAGCAGTTCTTCCGGGACTAGTCTCACCGGGGAGCTGTTTTTT
>-|TRBV5-1|TRBJ2-5|-
CASSFLGERAQETQYF
TGCGCCAGCAGTTTTTTAGGGGAAAGGGCACAAGAGACCCAGTACTTC
>TRBD1|TRBV29-1|TRBJ1-1|-
CSVGQTNTEAFF
TGCAGCGTGGGACAGACTAACACTGAAGCTTTCTTT
>-|TRBV27|TRBJ1-4|few
CASSFMRPAGNEKLFF
TGTGCCAGCAGTTTTATGAGGCCAGCCGGTAATGAAAAACTGTTTTTT
>TRBD2|TRBV19|TRBJ2-1|-
CASSRGDGYNGQFF
TGTGCCAGTAGCCGGGGGGACGGCTACAATGGGCAGTTCTTC
>TRBD1|TRBV5-1|TRBJ1-1|-
CASSLRTGGTEAFF
TGCGCCAGCAGCCTACGGACAGGCGGGACTGAAGCTTTCTTT
>-|TRBV6-5|TRBJ1-5|-
CASSYSMRLGNQPQHF
TGTGCCAGCAGTTACTCGATGAGACTGGGAAATCAGCCCCAGCATTTT
>-|TRBV10-1|TRBJ2-5|-
CASSSTTGSRGTQYF
TGCGCCAGCAGCTCTACAACAGGGTCCCGAGGGACCCAGTACTTC
>TRBD1|TRBV27|TRBJ2-5|once
CASSRQGETQYF
TGTGCCAGCAGCAGACAGGGAGAGACCCAGTACTTC
>-|TRBV9|TRBJ2-4|-
CASSVAGQLAKNIQYF
TGTGCCAGCAGCGTAGCTGGGCAGCTGGCCAAAAACATTCAGTACTTC
>TRBD2|TRBV7-8|TRBJ2-1|-
CASSLASGGGNEQFF
TGTGCCAGCAGCTTAGCTAGCGGGGGAGGCAATGAGCAGTTCTTC
>-|TRBV6-1|TRBJ2-7|-
CASSEGGDSAEQYF
TGTGCCAGCAGTGAAGGGGGGGACAGCGCCGAGCAGTACTTC
>TRBD2|TRBV28|TRBJ2-1|-
CASSPGPAGVKQFF
TGTGCCAGCAGCCCGGGACCAGCGGGGGTGAAGCAGTTCTTC
>-|TRBV19|TRBJ2-3|-
CASSGGFGDTQYF
TGTGCCAGTAGTGGGGGATTTGGAGATACGCAGTATTTT
>TRBD1|TRBV30|TRBJ1-5|-
CAWSPGTGGRSNQPQHF
TGTGCCTGGAGTCCCGGGACAGGGGGCCGTAGCAATCAGCCCCAGCATTTT
>TRBD1|TRBV19|TRBJ2-2|-
CASSISGTGARELFF
TGTGCCAGTAGTATTTCCGGGACAGGGGCGAGGGAGCTGTTTTTT
>TRBD1|TRBV30|TRBJ2-1|-
CAWSVDRFGGSLNEQFF
TGTGCCTGGAGCGTGGACAGGTTTGGTGGGTCCCTCAATGAGCAGTTCTTC
>-|TRBV5-4|TRBJ2-3|-
CASSQGGRAGTDTQYF
TGTGCCAGCAGCCAGGGAGGCAGGGCGGGCACAGATACGCAGTATTTT